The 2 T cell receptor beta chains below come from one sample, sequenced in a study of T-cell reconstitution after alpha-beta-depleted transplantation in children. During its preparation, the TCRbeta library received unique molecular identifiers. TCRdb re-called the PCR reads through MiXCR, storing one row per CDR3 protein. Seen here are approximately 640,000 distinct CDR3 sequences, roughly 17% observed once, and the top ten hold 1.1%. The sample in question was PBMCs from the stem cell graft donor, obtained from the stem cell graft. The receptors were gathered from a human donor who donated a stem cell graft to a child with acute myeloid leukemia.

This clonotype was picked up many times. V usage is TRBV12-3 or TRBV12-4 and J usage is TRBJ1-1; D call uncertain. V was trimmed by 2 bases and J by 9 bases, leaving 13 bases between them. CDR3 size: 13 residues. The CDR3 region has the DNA TGTGCCAGCAGTTTAAACCCGACACCGAAAGCTTTCTTT. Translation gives CASSLNPTPKAFF.

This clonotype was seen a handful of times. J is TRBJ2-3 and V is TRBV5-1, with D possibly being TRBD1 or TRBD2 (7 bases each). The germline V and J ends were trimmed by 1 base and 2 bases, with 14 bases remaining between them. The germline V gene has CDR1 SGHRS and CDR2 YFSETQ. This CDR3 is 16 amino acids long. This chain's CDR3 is CASSLLAGGATDTQYF. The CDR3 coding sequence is TGCGCCAGCAGCTTGTTGGCAGGGGGGGCCACAGATACGCAGTATTTT.